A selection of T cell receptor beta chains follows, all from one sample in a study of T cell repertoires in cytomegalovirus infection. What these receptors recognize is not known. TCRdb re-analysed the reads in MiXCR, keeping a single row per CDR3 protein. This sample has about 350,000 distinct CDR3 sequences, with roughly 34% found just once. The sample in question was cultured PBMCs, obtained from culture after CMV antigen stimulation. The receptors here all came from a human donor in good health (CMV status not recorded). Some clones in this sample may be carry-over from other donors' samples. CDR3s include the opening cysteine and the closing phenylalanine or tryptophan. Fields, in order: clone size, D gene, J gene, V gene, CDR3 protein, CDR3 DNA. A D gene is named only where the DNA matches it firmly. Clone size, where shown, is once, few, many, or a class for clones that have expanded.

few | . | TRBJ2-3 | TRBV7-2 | CASSLFFTDTQYF | TGTGCCAGCAGCTTATTTTTCACAGATACGCAGTATTTT
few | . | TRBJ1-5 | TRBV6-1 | CASSPERSQPQHF | TGTGCCAGCAGTCCAGAACGCAGTCAGCCCCAGCATTTT
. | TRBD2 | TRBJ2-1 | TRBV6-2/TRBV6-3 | CACQPGTSGVLEQFF | TGTGCCTGTCAACCCGGGACTAGCGGTGTTCTTGAGCAGTTCTTC
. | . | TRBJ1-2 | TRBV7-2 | CASSLASDNYGYTF | TGTGCCAGCAGCTTAGCCAGCGACAACTATGGCTACACCTTC
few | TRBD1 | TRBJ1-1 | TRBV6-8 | CASSYPPDPGAALQGAGREAFF | TGTGCCAGCAGTTACCCACCCGACCCTGGCGCCGCTTTACAGGGGGCCGGCAGGGAAGCTTTCTTT
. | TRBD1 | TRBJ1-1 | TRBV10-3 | CAISEPTGVNTEAFF | TGTGCCATCAGTGAGCCCACAGGGGTGAACACTGAAGCTTTCTTT
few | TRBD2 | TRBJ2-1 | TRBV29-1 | CSVEDLLAGGNEQFF | TGCAGCGTTGAAGATCTTCTAGCGGGTGGGAATGAGCAGTTCTTC
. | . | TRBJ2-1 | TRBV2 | CASSGWASSYNEQFF | TGTGCCAGCAGTGGGTGGGCAAGCTCCTACAATGAGCAGTTCTTC
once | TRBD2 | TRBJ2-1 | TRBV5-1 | CASSSSGVRNEQFF | TGCGCCAGCAGCTCTAGCGGAGTTCGGAATGAGCAGTTCTTC
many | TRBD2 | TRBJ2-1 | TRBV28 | CASSHVNGVAGGYNEQFF | TGTGCCAGCAGTCACGTCAACGGGGTAGCGGGAGGGTACAATGAGCAGTTCTTC
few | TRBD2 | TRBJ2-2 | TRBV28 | CASSLVLAGVHTGELFF | TGTGCCAGCAGTTTAGTTCTAGCGGGAGTCCACACCGGGGAGCTGTTTTTT
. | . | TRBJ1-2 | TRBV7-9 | CASSLLDFNYVYTF | TGTGCCAGCAGCTTACTCGATTTTAACTATGTCTACACCTTC
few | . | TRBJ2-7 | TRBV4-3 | CASSQEARQTDSYEQYF | TGCGCCAGCAGCCAAGAGGCCCGACAGACAGACTCCTACGAGCAGTACTTC
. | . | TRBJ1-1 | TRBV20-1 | CSAQTGGHTNTEAFF | TGCAGTGCCCAGACGGGGGGCCATACGAACACTGAAGCTTTCTTT
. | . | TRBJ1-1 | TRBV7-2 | CASSPHEGAFF | TGTGCCAGCAGCCCCCACGAAGGAGCTTTCTTT
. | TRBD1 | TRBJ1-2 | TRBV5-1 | CASSDEGQGGGYGYTF | TGCGCCAGCAGCGATGAAGGACAGGGGGGAGGCTATGGCTACACCTTC
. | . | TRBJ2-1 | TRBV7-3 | CASSLRGDNEQFF | TGTGCCAGCAGCTTAAGGGGGGACAATGAGCAGTTCTTC
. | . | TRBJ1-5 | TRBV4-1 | CASSQSPQGRSNQPQHF | TGCGCCAGCAGCCAAAGTCCCCAGGGACGTAGCAATCAGCCCCAGCATTTT
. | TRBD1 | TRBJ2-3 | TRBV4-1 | CASSRDLQGPTTDTQYF | TGCGCCAGCAGCCGCGACCTACAGGGGCCGACGACAGATACGCAGTATTTT
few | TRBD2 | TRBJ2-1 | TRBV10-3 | CAISESILAGYNEQFF | TGTGCCATCAGTGAGTCGATACTAGCGGGCTATAATGAGCAGTTCTTC
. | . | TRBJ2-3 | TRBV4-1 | CASSQDSYSTDTQYF | TGCGCCAGCAGCCAAGATTCTTACAGCACAGATACGCAGTATTTT
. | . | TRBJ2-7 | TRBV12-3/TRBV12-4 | CASSSPPSTYEQYF | TGTGCCAGCAGTTCGCCTCCCTCTACCTACGAGCAGTACTTC
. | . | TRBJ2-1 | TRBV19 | CASSSPGINEQFF | TGTGCCAGTAGTTCGCCGGGAATCAATGAGCAGTTCTTC
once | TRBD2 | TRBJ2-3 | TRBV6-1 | CASSLSGTSGGTDTQYF | TGTGCCAGCAGTCTTTCCGGGACTAGCGGGGGCACAGATACGCAGTATTTT
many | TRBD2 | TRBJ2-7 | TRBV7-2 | CASSPRTSGYEQYF | TGTGCCAGCAGCCCGCGGACTAGCGGGTACGAGCAGTACTTC
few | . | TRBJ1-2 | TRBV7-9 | CASTGTSRGYTF | TGTGCCAGTACAGGGACCTCGAGGGGCTACACCTTC
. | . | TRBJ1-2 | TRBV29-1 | CSVSLTGLDGYTF | TGCAGCGTGTCCCTGACAGGTCTGGATGGCTACACCTTC
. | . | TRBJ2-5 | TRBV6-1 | CASSLDPGKRETQYF | TGTGCCAGCAGCCTCGATCCGGGGAAAAGAGAGACCCAGTACTTC
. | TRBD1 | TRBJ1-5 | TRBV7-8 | CASSARQGMGNQPQHF | TGTGCCAGCAGCGCCCGACAGGGGATGGGAAATCAGCCCCAGCATTTT
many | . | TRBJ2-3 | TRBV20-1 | CSANDRDTQYF | TGCAGTGCCAACGACAGAGATACGCAGTATTTT
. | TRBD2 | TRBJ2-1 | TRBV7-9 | CASSPYEGRGPAGGHEQFF | TGTGCCAGCAGTCCTTACGAGGGCAGAGGCCCAGCGGGAGGTCATGAGCAGTTCTTC
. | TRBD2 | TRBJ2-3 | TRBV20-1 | CSASRLAGEWPDTQYF | TGCAGTGCTAGCAGACTAGCGGGAGAATGGCCAGATACGCAGTATTTT
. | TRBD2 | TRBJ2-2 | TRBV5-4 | CASSHGLAGGITGELFF | TGTGCCAGCAGCCACGGACTAGCGGGAGGGATAACCGGGGAGCTGTTTTTT
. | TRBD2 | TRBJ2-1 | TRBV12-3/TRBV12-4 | CASSLLAVGHGEQLF | TGTGCCAGCAGTTTACTAGCGGTGGGGCATGGTGAGCAGTTATTC
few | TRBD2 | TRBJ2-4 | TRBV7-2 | CASSLVGLAANIQYF | TGTGCCAGCAGCTTAGTAGGACTAGCGGCAAACATTCAGTACTTC
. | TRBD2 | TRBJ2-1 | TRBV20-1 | CSASPGLAGNEQFF | TGCAGTGCAAGCCCCGGACTAGCGGGGAATGAGCAGTTCTTC
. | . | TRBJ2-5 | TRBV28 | CATLKIGTQYF | TGTGCCACCCTTAAAATAGGAACCCAGTACTTC
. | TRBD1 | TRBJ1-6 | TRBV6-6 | CASSGYGTGDNSPLHF | TGTGCCAGCAGTGGCTACGGGACAGGAGATAATTCACCCCTCCACTTT
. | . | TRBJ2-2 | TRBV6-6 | CASSAKTDNTGELFF | TGTGCCAGCAGTGCCAAGACAGATAACACCGGGGAGCTGTTTTTT
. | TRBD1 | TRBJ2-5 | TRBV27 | CASSASGQEETQYF | TGTGCCAGCAGCGCGTCGGGACAGGAAGAGACCCAGTACTTC
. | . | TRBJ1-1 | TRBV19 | CASSIDTAMNTEAFF | TGTGCCAGTAGTATAGATACCGCAATGAACACTGAAGCTTTCTTT
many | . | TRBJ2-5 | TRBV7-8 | CASSLVRPQETQYF | TGTGCCAGCAGCCTAGTCCGGCCGCAAGAGACCCAGTACTTC
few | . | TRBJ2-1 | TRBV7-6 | CASSLGSANEQFF | TGTGCCAGCAGCTTAGGGTCTGCTAATGAGCAGTTCTTC
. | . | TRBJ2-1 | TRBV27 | CASSPGRNEQFF | TGTGCCAGCAGTCCCGGCCGAAATGAGCAGTTCTTC
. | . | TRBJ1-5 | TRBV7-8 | CASSYMGRVGNQPQHF | TGTGCCAGCAGTTATATGGGCAGGGTAGGGAATCAGCCCCAGCATTTT
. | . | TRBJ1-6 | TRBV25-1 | CASSETAGLSSPLHF | TGTGCCAGCAGTGAGACCGCAGGCTTGAGTTCACCCCTCCACTTT
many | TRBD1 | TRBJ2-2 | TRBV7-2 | CASSRPGGLVGGELFF | TGTGCCAGCAGCAGACCAGGGGGCCTCGTCGGCGGGGAGCTGTTTTTT
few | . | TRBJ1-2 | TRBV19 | CASSPVYGYGYTF | TGTGCCAGTAGCCCCGTCTACGGCTATGGCTACACCTTC
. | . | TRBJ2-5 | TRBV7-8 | CASSLAEGVQETQYF | TGTGCCAGCAGCTTAGCCGAGGGGGTCCAAGAGACCCAGTACTTC
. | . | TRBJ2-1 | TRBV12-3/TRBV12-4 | CASSHRGGNEQFF | TGTGCCAGCAGCCACAGGGGAGGGAATGAGCAGTTCTTC